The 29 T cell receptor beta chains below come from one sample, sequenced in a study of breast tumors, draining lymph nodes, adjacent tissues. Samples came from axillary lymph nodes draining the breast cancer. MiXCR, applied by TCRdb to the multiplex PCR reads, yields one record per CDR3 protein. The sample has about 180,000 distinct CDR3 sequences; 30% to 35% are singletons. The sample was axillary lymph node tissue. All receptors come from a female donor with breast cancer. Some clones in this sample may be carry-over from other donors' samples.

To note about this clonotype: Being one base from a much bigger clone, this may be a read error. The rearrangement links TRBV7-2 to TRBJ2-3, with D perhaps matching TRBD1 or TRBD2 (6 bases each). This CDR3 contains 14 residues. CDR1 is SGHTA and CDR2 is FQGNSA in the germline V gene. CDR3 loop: CASSTVEEGETQCF. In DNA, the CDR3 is TGTGCCAGCAGCACTGTTGAGGAGGGGGAGACCCAGTGCTTC.

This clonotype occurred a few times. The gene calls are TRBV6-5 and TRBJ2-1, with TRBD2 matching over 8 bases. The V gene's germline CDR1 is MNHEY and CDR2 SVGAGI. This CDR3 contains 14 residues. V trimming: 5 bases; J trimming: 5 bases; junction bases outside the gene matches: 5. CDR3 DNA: TGTGCCAGCAGTGGTCTAGCGGGTAACAATGAGCAGTTCTTC. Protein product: CASSGLAGNNEQFF.

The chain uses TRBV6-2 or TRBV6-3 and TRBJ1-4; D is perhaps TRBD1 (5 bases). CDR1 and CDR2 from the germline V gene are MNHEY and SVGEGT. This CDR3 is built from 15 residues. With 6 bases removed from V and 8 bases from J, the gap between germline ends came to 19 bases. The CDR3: CASRESGTLGEKLFF. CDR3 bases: TGTGCCAGCAGAGAATCCGGGACTCTGGGAGAAAAACTGTTTTTT.

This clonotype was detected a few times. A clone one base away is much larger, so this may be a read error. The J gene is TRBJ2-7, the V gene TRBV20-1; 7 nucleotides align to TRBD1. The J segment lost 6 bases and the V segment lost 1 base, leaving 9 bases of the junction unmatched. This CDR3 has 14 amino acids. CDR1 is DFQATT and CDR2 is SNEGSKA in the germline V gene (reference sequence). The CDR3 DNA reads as TGCAGTGCTAGAGTACCGGGACAGACAGCCGAGCAGTACTTC. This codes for CSARVPGQTAEQYF.

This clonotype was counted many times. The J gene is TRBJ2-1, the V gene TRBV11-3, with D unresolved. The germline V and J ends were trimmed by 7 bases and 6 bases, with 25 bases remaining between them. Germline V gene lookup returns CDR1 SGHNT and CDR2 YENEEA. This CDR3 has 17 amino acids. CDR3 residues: CASTLGLGSSLSNEQFF. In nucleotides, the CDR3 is TGTGCCAGCACCCTCGGGTTGGGGTCTAGTCTGAGCAATGAGCAGTTCTTC.

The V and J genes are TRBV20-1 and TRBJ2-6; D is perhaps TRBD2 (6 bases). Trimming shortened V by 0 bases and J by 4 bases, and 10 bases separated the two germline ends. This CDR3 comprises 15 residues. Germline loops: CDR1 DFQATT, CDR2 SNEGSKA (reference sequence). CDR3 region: CSARDRLAGANVLTF. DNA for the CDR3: TGCAGTGCTAGAGATCGGCTAGCGGGGGCCAACGTCCTGACTTTC.

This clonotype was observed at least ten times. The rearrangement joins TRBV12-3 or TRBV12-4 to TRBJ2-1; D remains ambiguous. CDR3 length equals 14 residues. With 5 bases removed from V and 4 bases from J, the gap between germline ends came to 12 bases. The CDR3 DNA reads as TGTGCCAGCAGTCGGGTTTTGGGTTACAATGAGCAGTTCTTC. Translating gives CASSRVLGYNEQFF.

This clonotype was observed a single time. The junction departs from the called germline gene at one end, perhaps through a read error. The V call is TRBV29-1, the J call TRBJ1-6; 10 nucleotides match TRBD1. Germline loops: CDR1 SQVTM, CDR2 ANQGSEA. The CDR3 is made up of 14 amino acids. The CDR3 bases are TGCGGCGTTCGGGGACAGGGGTTGAATTCACCCCTCCACTTT. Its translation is CGVRGQGLNSPLHF.

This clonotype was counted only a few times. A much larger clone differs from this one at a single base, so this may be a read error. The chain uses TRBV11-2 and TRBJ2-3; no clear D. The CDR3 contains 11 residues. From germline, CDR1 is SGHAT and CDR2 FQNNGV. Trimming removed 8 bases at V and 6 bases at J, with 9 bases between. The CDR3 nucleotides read TGTGCCAGCGGCGCCACCGATACGCAGTATTTT. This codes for CASGATDTQYF.

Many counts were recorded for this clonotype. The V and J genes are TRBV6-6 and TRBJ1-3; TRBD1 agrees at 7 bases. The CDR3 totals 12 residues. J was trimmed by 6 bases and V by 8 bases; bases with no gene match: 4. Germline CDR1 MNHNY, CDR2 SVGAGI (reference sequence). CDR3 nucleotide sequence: TGTGCCAGCCGGACAGGACAAAACACCATATATTTT. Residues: CASRTGQNTIYF.

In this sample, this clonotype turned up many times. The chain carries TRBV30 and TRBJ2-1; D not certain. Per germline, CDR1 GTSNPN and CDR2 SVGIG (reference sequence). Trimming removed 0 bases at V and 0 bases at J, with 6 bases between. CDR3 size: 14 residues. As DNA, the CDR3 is TGTGCCTGGAGTGTGGGGTACTCCTACAATGAGCAGTTCTTC. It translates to CAWSVGYSYNEQFF.

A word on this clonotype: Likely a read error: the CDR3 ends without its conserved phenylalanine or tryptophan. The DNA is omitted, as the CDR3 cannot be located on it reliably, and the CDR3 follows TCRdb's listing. CDR3 protein: CASSQSSGR. J is TRBJ1-2 and V is TRBV7-2. The CDR3 has 9 amino acids, counting both end residues. Germline-derived CDR1 and CDR2 are SGHTA and FQGNSA.

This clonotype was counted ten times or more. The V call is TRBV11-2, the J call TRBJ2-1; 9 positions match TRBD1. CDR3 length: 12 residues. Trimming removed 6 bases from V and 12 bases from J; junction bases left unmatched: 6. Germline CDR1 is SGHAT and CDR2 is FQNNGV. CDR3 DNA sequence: TGTGCCAGCAGTTCGGGACAGGGTGGGCAGTTCTTC. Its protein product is CASSSGQGGQFF.

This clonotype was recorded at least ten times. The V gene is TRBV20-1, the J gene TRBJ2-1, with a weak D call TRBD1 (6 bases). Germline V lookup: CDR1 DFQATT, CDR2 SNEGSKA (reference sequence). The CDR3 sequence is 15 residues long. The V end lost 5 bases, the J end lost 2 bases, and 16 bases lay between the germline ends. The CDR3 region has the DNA TGCAGTGCTCAGGGACAACTAAACACCTACAATGAGCAGTTCTTC. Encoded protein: CSAQGQLNTYNEQFF.

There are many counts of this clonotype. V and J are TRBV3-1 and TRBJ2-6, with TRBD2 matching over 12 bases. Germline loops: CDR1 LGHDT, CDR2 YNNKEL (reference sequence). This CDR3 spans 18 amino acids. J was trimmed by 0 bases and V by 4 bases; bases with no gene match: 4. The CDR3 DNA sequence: TGTGCCAGCAGCCCTTCTAGCGGGAGGGCCTCTGGGGCCAACGTCCTGACTTTC. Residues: CASSPSSGRASGANVLTF.

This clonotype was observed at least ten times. CDR3: CASSYSPGGGGANVLTF. The CDR3 DNA follows: TGTGCCAGCAGTTACTCTCCAGGGGGCGGTGGGGCCAACGTCCTGACTTTC. The gene calls are TRBV6-5 and TRBJ2-6; 8 bases align to TRBD1. Germline V CDR1 and CDR2: MNHEY, SVGAGI. After removal of 0 bases from V and 3 bases from J, the junction contained 4 bases not matched to a gene. CDR3 size: 17 residues.

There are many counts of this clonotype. DNA of the CDR3: TGTGCCAGCAGTTACCCGGGACGGTCCTCTGGAAACACCATATATTTT. Protein product: CASSYPGRSSGNTIYF. The J gene is TRBJ1-3, the V gene TRBV6-6; D perhaps matches TRBD1 (5 bases). The germline CDR1 and CDR2 sequences are MNHNY and SVGAGI (reference sequence). The CDR3 runs to 16 residues. The ends were cut back, 2 bases at V and 0 bases at J, with 11 bases in the middle.

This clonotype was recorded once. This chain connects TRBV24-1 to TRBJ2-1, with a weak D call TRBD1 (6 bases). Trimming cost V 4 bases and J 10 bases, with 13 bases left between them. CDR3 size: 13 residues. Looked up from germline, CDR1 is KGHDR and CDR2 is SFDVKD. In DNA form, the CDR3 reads TGTGCCACCAGTGACCCCCCTAGGGGGGAGCAGTTCTTC. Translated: CATSDPPRGEQFF.

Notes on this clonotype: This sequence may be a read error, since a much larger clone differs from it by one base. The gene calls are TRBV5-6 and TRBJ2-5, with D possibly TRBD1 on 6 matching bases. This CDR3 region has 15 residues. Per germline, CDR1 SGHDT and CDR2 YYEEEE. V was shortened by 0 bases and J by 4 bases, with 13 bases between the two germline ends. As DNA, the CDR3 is TGTGCCAGCAGCTTGGACAGGGCGCTAGGAGAGACCCAGTACTTC. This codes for CASSLDRALGETQYF. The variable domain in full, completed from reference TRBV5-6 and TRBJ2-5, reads DAGVTQSPTHLIKTRGQQVTLRCSPKSGHDTVSWYQQALGQGPQFIFQYYEEEERQRGNFPDRFSGHQFPNYSSELNVNALLLGDSALYLCASSLDRALGETQYFGPGTRLLVL.

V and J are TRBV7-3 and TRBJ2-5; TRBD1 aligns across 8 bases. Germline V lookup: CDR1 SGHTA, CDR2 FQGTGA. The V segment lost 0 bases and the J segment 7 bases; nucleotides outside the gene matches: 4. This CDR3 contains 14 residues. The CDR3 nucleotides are TGTGCCAGCAGCTTAACGGGAGACAGGGGGACCCAGTACTTC. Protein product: CASSLTGDRGTQYF.

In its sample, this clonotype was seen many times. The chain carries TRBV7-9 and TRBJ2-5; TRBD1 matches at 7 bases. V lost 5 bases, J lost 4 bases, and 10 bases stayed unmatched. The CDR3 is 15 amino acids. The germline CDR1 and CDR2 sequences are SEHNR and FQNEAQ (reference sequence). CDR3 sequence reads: CASSTTTGRRETQYF. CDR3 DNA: TGTGCCAGCAGCACCACGACAGGGCGAAGAGAGACCCAGTACTTC.

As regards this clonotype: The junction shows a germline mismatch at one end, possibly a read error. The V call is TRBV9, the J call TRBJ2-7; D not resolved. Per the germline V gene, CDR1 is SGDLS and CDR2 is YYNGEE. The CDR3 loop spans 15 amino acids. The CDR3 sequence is CASSLAGGSSYEPYF. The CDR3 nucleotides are TGTGCCAGCAGCTTAGCTGGCGGTAGCTCCTACGAGCCGTACTTC.

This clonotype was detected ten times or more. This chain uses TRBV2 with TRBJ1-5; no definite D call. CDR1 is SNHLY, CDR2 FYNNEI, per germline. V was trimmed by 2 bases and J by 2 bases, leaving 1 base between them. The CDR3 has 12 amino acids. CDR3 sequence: CASSERNQPQHF. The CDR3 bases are TGTGCCAGCAGTGAACGCAATCAGCCCCAGCATTTT.

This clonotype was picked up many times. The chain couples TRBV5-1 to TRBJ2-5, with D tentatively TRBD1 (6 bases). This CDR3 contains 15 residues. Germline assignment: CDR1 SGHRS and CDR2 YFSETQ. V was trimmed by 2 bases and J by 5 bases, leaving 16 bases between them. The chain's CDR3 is CASSFLGAEFETQYF. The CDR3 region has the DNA TGCGCCAGCAGCTTCTTGGGGGCCGAGTTTGAGACCCAGTACTTC.

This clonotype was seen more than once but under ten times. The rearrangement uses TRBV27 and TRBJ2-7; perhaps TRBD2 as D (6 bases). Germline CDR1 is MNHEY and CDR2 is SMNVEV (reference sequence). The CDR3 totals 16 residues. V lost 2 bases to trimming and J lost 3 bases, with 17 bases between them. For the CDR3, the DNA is TGTGCCAGCAGTTTAGGATCGGCGGGACCGAACTACGAGCAGTACTTC. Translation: CASSLGSAGPNYEQYF.

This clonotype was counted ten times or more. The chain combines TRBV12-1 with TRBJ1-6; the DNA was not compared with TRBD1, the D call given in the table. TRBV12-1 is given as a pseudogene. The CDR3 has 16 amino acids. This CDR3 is CASSQYRDRVYSPLHF. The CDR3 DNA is TGTGCCAGCAGCCAATACCGGGACAGGGTTTATTCACCCCTCCACTTT.

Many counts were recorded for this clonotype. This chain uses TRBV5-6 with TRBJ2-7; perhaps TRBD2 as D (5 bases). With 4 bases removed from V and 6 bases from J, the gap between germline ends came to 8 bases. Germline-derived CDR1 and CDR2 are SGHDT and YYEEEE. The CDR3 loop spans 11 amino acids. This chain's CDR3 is CASSEGVEQYF. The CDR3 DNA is TGTGCCAGCAGCGAGGGAGTCGAGCAGTACTTC.

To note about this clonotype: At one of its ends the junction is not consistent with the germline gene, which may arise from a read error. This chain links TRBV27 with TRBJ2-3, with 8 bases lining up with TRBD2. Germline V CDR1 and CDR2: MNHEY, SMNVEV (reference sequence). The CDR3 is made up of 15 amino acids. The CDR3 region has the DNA TGTGGAAGCTCGGGAGGGCCTGATGACACAGGTACGCAGTATTTT. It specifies CGSSGGPDDTGTQYF.

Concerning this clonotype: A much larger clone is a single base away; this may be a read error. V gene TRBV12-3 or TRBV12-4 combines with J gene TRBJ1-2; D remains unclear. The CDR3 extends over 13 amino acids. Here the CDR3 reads CASRLGPATLYAF. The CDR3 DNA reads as TGTGCCAGCAGGTTAGGACCCGCGACCCTCTACGCCTTC.